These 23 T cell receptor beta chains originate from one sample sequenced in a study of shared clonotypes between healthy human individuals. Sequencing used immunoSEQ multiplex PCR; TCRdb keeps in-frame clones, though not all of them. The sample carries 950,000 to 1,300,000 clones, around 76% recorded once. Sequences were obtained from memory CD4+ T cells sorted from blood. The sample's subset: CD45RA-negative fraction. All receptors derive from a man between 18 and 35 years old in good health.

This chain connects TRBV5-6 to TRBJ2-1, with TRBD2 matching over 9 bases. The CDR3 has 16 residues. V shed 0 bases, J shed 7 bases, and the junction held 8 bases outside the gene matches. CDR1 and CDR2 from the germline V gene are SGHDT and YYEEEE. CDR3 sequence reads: CASSLELAGYGNEQFF. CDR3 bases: TGTGCCAGCAGCTTGGAACTAGCGGGCTATGGAAATGAGCAGTTCTTC.

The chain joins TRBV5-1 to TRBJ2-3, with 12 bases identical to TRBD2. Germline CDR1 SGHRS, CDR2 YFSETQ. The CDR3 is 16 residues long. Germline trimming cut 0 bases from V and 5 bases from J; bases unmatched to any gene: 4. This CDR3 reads CASSLETSGSRDTQYF. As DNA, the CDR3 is TGCGCCAGCAGCTTGGAGACTAGCGGGAGCCGAGATACGCAGTATTTT.

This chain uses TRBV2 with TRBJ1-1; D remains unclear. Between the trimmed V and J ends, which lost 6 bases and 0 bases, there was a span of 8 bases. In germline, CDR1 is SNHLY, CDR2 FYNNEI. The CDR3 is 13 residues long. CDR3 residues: CASRPLLNTEAFF. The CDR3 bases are TGTGCCAGCAGGCCACTCCTGAACACTGAAGCTTTCTTT.

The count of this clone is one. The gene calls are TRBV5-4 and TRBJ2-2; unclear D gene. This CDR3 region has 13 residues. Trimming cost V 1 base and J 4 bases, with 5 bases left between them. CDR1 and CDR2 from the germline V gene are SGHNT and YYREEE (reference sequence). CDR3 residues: CASSLRATGELFF. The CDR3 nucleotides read TGTGCCAGCAGCTTGCGAGCCACCGGGGAGCTGTTTTTT.

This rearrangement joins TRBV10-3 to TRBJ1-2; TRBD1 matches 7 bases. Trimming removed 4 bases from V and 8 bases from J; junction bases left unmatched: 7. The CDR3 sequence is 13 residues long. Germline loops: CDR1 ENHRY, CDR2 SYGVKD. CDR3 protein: CAISATGSMGYTF. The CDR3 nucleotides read TGTGCCATCAGTGCGACAGGGTCGATGGGCTACACCTTC.

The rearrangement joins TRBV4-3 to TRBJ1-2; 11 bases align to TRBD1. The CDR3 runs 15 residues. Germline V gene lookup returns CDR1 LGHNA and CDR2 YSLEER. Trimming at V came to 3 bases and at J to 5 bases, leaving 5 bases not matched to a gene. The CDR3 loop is CASSQGTGGGYGYTF. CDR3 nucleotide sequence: TGCGCCAGCAGCCAGGGGACAGGGGGTGGTTATGGCTACACCTTC.

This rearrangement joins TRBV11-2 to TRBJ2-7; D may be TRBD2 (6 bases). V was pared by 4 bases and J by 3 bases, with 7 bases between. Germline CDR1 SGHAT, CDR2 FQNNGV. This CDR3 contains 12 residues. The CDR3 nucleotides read TGTGCCAGCAGCTCGGGGGTCTACGAGCAGTACTTC. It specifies CASSSGVYEQYF.

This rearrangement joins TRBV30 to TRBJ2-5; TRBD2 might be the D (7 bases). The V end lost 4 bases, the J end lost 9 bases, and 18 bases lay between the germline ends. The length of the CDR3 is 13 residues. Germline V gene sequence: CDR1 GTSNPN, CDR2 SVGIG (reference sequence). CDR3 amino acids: CAWNPGGPSAQYF. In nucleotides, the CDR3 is TGTGCCTGGAATCCCGGGGGGCCCTCGGCCCAGTACTTC.

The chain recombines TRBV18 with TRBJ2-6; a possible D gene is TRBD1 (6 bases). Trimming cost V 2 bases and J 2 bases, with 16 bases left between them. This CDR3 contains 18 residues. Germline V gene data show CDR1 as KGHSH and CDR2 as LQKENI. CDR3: CASSPVSQGGAGANVLTF. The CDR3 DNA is TGTGCCAGCTCACCAGTGTCACAGGGTGGGGCTGGGGCCAACGTCCTGACTTTC.

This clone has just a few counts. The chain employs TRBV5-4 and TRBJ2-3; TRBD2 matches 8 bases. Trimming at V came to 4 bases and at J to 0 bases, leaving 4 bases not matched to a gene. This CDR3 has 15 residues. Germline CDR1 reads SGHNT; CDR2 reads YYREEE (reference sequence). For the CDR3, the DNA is TGTGCCAGCAGCCCGGGGGGGACTAGCACAGATACGCAGTATTTT. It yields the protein CASSPGGTSTDTQYF.

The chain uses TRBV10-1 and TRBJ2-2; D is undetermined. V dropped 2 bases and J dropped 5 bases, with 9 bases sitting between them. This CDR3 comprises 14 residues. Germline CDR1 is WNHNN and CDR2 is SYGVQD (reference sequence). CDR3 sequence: CASSEPGSTGELFF. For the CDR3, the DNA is TGCGCCAGCAGTGAGCCCGGGTCGACCGGGGAGCTGTTTTTT.

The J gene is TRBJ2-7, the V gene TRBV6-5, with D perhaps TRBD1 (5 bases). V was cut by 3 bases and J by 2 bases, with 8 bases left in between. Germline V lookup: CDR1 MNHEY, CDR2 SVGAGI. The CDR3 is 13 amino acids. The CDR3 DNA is TGTGCCAGCAGTTATCTAGGGGCCTACGAGCAGTACTTC. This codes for CASSYLGAYEQYF.

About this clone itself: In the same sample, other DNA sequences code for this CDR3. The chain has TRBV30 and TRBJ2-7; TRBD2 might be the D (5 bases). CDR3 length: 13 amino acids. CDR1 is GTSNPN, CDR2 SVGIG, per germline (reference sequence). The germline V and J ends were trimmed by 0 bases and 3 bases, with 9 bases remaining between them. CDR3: CAWSVGGGYEQYF. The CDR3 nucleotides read TGTGCCTGGAGTGTTGGAGGAGGCTACGAGCAGTACTTC. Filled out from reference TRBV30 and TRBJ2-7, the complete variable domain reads SQTIHQWPATLVQPVGSPLSLECTVEGTSNPNLYWYRQAAGRGLQLLFYSVGIGQISSEVPQNLSASRPQDRQFILSSKKLLLSDSGFYLCAWSVGGGYEQYFGPGTRLTVT.

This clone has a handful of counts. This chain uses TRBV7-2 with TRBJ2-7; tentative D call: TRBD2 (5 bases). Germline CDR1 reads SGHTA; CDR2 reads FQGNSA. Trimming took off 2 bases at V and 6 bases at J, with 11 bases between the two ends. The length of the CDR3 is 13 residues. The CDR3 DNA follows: TGTGCCAGCAGCTTACAATTAGCGTCCGAGCAGTACTTC. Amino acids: CASSLQLASEQYF.

This chain's CDR3 is CASSIGLRRRAFF. The CDR3 DNA follows: TGTGCCAGTAGTATAGGACTGCGGAGGAGAGCTTTCTTT. The V and J genes are TRBV19 and TRBJ1-1, with unresolved D. From germline, CDR1 is LNHDA and CDR2 SQIVND (reference sequence). The CDR3 runs to 13 residues. The ends were cut back, 1 base at V and 10 bases at J, with 13 bases in the middle.

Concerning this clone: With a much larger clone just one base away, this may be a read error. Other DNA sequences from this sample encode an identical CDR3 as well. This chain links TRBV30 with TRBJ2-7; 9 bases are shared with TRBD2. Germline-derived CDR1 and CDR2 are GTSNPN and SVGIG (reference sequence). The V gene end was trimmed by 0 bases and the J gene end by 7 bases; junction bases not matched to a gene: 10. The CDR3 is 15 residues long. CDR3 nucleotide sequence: TGTGCCTGGAGTGTCGGAGCGGGAGGACACTATGAGCAGTACTTC. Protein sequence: CAWSVGAGGHYEQYF.

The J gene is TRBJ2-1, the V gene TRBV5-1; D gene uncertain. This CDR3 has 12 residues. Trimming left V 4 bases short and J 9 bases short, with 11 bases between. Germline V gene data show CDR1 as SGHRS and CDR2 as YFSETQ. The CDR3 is CASSPLVGEQFF. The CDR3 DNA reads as TGCGCCAGCAGCCCCTTAGTAGGTGAGCAGTTCTTC. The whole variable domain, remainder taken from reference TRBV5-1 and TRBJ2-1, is KAGVTQTPRYLIKTRGQQVTLSCSPISGHRSVSWYQQTPGQGLQFLFEYFSETQRNKGNFPGRFSGRQFSNSRSEMNVSTLELGDSALYLCASSPLVGEQFFGPGTRLTVL.

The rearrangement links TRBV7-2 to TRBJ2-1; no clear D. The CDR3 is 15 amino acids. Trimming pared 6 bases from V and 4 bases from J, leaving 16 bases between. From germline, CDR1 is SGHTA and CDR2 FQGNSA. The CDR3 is CASRPGGRAYNEQFF. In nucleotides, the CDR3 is TGTGCCAGCAGACCGGGCGGTAGGGCTTACAATGAGCAGTTCTTC.

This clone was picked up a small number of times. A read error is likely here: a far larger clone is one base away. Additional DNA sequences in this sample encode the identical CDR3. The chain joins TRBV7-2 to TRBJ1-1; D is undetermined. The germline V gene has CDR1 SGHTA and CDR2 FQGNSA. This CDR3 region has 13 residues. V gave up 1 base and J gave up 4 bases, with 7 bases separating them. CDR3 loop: CASSLGGGTEAFF. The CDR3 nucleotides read TGTGCCAGCAGCTTAGGAGGAGGCACTGAAGCTTTCTTT.

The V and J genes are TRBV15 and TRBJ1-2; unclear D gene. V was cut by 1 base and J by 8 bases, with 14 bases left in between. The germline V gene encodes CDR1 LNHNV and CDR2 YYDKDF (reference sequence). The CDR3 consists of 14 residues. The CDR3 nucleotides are TGTGCCACCAGCAGAGTGCCCAGCGAACGCGGCTACACCTTC. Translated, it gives CATSRVPSERGYTF.

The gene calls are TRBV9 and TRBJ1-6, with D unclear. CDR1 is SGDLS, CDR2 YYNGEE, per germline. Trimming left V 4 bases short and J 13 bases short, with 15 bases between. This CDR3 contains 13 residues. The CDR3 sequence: CASSTLAVSPLHF. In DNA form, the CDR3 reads TGTGCCAGCAGCACCCTGGCCGTTTCGCCCCTCCACTTT.

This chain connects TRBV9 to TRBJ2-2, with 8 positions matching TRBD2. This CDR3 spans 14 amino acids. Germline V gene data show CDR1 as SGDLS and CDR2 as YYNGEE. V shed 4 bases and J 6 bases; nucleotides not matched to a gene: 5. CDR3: CASSTRTSPGELFF. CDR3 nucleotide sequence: TGTGCCAGCAGCACTAGGACTAGCCCCGGGGAGCTGTTTTTT.

This CDR3 reads CAIGAGSETQYF. The DNA of the CDR3 is TGTGCCATCGGGGCAGGGTCAGAGACCCAGTACTTC. The chain couples TRBV10-3 to TRBJ2-5; perhaps TRBD1 as D (5 bases). The CDR3 runs to 12 residues. Germline-derived CDR1 and CDR2 are ENHRY and SYGVKD. The V end lost 8 bases, the J end lost 4 bases, and 11 bases lay between the germline ends.